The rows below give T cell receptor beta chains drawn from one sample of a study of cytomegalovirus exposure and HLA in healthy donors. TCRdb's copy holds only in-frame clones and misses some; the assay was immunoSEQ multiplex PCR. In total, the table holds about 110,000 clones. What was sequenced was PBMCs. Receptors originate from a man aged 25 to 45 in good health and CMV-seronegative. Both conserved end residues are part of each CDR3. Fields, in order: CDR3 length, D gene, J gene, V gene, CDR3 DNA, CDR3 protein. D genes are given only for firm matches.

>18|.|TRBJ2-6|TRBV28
TGTGCCAGCAGCGAGACGAACGGTGGGAGCTCTGGGGCCAACGTCCTGACTTTC
CASSETNGGSSGANVLTF
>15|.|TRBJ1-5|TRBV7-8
TGTGCCAGCAGCCCGTTGGGAGCTAGCAATCAGCCCCAGCATTTT
CASSPLGASNQPQHF
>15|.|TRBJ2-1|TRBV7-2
TGTGCCAGCAGCTTAGCGCGGGGTTCCTACAATGAGCAGTTCTTC
CASSLARGSYNEQFF
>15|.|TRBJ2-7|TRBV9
TGTGCCAGCAGCGTAGGTAGCGGTACCTCCTACGAGCAGTACTTC
CASSVGSGTSYEQYF
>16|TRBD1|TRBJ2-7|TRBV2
TGTGCCAGCACCAGAGGCAGGGGGATTCCCTCCTACGAGCAGTACTTC
CASTRGRGIPSYEQYF
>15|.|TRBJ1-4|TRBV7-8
TGTGCCAGCAGCTTAGCGCGGACTTCGAATGAAAAACTGTTTTTT
CASSLARTSNEKLFF
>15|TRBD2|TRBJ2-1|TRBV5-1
TGCGCCAGCAGGCTAGCGGTAAGCTCCTACAATGAGCAGTTCTTC
CASRLAVSSYNEQFF
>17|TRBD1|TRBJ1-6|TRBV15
TGTGCCACCAGCAGGGGGGACAGGGGAAGTGCGAATTCACCCCTCCACTTT
CATSRGDRGSANSPLHF
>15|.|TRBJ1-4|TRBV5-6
TGTGCCAGCAGCTTGTATGTCCAGAAAAATGAAAAACTGTTTTTT
CASSLYVQKNEKLFF
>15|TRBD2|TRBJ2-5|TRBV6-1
TGTGCCAGCAGGAGACTAGCGGGGGACCAAGAGACCCAGTACTTC
CASRRLAGDQETQYF
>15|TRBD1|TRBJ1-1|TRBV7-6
TGTGCCAGCAGCGCGACGACAGGGCTGAACACTGAAGCTTTCTTT
CASSATTGLNTEAFF
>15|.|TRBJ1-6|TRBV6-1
TGTGCCAGCAGTCAGGGTAGCTCCTATAATTCACCCCTCCACTTT
CASSQGSSYNSPLHF
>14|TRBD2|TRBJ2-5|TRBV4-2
TGTGCCAGCAGCCTATCGACTAGCGGGGGCGCGGGGTACTTC
CASSLSTSGGAGYF
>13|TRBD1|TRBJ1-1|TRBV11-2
TGTGCCAGCTCGACAGGGTCCGTCGGTGAAGCTTTCTTT
CASSTGSVGEAFF
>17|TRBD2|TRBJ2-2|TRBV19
TGTGCCAGTAGTATAGCTAGCGGGGGGCGGAACACCGGGGAGCTGTTTTTT
CASSIASGGRNTGELFF
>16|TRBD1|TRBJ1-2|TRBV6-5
TGTGCCAGCAGTTATTCCTCCAGGGGGCAAGTTTATGGCTACACCTTC
CASSYSSRGQVYGYTF
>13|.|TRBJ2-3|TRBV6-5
TGTGCCAGCAGCCCCCTATCCCCAGATACGCAGTATTTT
CASSPLSPDTQYF
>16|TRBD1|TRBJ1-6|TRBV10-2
TGCGCCAGCAGTGAGGAGGGACAGATTTATAATTCACCCCTCCACTTT
CASSEEGQIYNSPLHF
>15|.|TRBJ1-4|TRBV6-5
TGTGCCAGCAGTTACTCGAAACAACCGGGGGAAAAACTGTTTTTT
CASSYSKQPGEKLFF
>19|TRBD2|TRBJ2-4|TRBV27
TGTGCCAGCAGTTTAGAAGCGGGGGGGCACCTTGGCAGCAAAAACATTCAGTACTTC
CASSLEAGGHLGSKNIQYF
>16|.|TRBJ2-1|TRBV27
TGTGCCAGCAGTTTGGAGGGACAGCGCATATACAATGAGCAGTTCTTC
CASSLEGQRIYNEQFF
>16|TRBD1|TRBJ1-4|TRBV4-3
TGCGCCAGCAGCCAAGAGGTAGACAGGGCTAGTGAAAAACTGTTTTTT
CASSQEVDRASEKLFF
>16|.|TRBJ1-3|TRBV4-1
TGCGCCAGCAGACCTCTTACCGGGCCGGGGGGTGACACCATATATTTT
CASRPLTGPGGDTIYF
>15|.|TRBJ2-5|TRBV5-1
TGCGCCAGCAGCTTGGGTCAGGGAGGCAGGGAGACCCAGTACTTC
CASSLGQGGRETQYF
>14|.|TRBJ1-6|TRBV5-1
TGCGCCAGCAGCTTAGACGGGTCCGAGACACCCCTCCACTTT
CASSLDGSETPLHF
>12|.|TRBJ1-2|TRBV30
TGTGCCTGGACGGAGACGGACTATGGCTACACCTTC
CAWTETDYGYTF
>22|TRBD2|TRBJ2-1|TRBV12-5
TGTGCTAGTGGTTTGGTGCCCCCCCTAATAGCGGGGGGGCGAGTCTCCTACAATGAGCAGTTCTTC
CASGLVPPLIAGGRVSYNEQFF
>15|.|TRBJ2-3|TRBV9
TGTGCCAGCAGCGTAGTCGGGGGTGGCACAGATACGCAGTATTTT
CASSVVGGGTDTQYF
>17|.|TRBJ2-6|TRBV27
TGTGCCAGCAGTGCAACGGACTCGAGCTCTGGGGCCAACGTCCTGACTTTC
CASSATDSSSGANVLTF
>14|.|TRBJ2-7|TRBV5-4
TGTGCCAGCAGCCAGCAGGGGTCCACTTACGAGCAGTACTTC
CASSQQGSTYEQYF
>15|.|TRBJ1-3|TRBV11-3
TGTGCCAGCAGCTTAGGCGGCACCTCTGGAAACACCATATATTTT
CASSLGGTSGNTIYF
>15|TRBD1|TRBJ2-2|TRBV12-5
TGTGCTAGTGGTCGTGGACAGGGAATCGCCGGGGAGCTGTTTTTT
CASGRGQGIAGELFF
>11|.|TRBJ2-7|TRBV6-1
TGTGCCAGCAGTGATAGTTACGAGCAGTACTTC
CASSDSYEQYF
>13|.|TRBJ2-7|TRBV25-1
TGTGCCAGCAGCCCCCCCTATACCTACGAGCAGTACTTC
CASSPPYTYEQYF
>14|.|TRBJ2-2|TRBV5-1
TGCGCCAGCAGCCCGTTGGGGCACACCGGGGAGCTGTTTTTT
CASSPLGHTGELFF
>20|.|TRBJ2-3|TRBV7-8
TGTGCCAGCAGCTATCGACTTACTAGCTCCTCTCCTGGGGTGGCAGATACGCAGTATTTT
CASSYRLTSSSPGVADTQYF
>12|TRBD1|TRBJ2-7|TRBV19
TGTGCCAGTACCGGGACAGGGTCCGAGCAGTACTTC
CASTGTGSEQYF
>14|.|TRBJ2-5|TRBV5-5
TGTGCCAGCAGCCTGCAGGGGAGGGAAGAGACCCAGTACTTC
CASSLQGREETQYF
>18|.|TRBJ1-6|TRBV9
TGTGCCAGCAGCGTAGAATTAGGCAGCTCCGGGATCAGTTCACCCCTCCACTTT
CASSVELGSSGISSPLHF
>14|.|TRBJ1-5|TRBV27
TGTGCCAGCTCCGGGGATGGGGGCCTTAGGCCCCAGCATTTT
CASSGDGGLRPQHF
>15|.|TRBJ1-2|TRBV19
TGTGCCAGTAGAGAGGTGCGTCGAGCTAACTATGGCTACACCTTC
CASREVRRANYGYTF
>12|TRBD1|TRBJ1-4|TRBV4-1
TGCGCCAGCAGCCAAGAGAGACAGGGACTGTTTTTT
CASSQERQGLFF
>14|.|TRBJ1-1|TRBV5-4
TGTGCCAGCAGCCAGCTAGGGGGGAACACTGAAGCTTTCTTT
CASSQLGGNTEAFF
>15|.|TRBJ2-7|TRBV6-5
TGTGCCAGCAGTTACCAGTCAGGACTTTCCTACGAGCAGTACTTC
CASSYQSGLSYEQYF
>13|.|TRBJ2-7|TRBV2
TGTGCCAGTGACGGGGGGACAACCTACGAGCAGTACTTC
CASDGGTTYEQYF